This TCR beta chain originates from a study of molecular identifiers for immune sequencing clone quantification. From the PCR reads, TCRdb called clonotypes with MiXCR, one entry per CDR3 protein. The sample yields approximately 630,000 distinct CDR3 sequences, less than 30% seen once. Deletions cut 4 bases from V and 2 bases from J, with 16 bases between. Per germline, CDR1 SGHDT and CDR2 YYEEEE. The CDR3 consists of 15 residues. This clonotype was counted many times. Sequencing was carried out using naive CD8+ T cells from blood, with Jurkat cell RNA spiked in. The sample's subset: FACS-sorted CD8+CD4-CCR7+CD45RA+ naive T cells. The receptor's source is a human donor in good health. Some libraries in this study had Jurkat cell RNA spiked in. J is TRBJ2-7 and V is TRBV5-6; weak D call: TRBD1 (5 bases). The CDR3 bases are TGTGCCAGCAGCGCGAGTCAGGGTATTGCCTACGAGCAGTACTTC. Its protein product is CASSASQGIAYEQYF.